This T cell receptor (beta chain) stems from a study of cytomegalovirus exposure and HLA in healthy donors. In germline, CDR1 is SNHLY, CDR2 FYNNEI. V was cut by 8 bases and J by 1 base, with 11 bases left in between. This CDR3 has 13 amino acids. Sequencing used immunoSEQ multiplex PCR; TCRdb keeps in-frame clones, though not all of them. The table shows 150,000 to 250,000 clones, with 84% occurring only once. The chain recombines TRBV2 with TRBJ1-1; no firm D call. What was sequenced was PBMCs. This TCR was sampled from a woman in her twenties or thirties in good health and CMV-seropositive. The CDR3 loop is CASSEEWNTEAFF. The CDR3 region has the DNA TGTGCCAGCTCGGAGGAATGGAACACTGAAGCTTTCTTT.